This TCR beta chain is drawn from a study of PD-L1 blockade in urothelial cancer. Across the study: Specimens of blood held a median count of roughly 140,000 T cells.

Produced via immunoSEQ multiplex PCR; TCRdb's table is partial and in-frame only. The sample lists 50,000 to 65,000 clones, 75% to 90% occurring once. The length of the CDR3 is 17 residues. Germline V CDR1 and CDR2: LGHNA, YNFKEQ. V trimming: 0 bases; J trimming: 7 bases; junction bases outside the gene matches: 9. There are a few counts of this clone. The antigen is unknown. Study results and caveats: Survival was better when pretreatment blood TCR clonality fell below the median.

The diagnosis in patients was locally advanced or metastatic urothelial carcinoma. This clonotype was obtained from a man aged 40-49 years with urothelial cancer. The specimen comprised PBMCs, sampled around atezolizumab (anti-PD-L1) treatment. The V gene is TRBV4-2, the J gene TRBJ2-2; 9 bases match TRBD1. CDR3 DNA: TGTGCCAGCAGCCAAGATCGCTGGGGACAGGGATTCGGGGAGCTGTTTTTT. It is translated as CASSQDRWGQGFGELFF.